This TCR beta chain was sequenced during a study of CD8 T cells in cerebrospinal fluid in Alzheimer's disease. Study details: Clonal expansion of CSF T cells was measured with plate-based and droplet-based single-cell sequencing.

Droplet-based sequencing used CSF cells sorted as live with a live/dead marker. Whole-study findings and limits: Compared with controls, mild cognitive impairment or Alzheimer's disease patients showed higher maximum CSF clone percentages.

This clonotype shows up as medium-sized by frequency. Its specificity is unknown. The CDR3 sequence is 15 residues long. Germline V gene lookup returns CDR1 SGHRS and CDR2 YFSETQ. TCRdb re-analyzed the 10x single-cell sequencing reads; it lists each CDR3 protein once, without DNA. Its table records under 2,000 distinct CDR3 sequences. Source material: cerebrospinal fluid. The gene calls are TRBV5-1 and TRBJ2-3; the TCRdb D gene call, TRBD1, has no DNA to confirm it. The sequence came from a human donor with mild cognitive impairment. Here the CDR3 reads CASSLEQGNTDTQYF.